This T cell receptor beta chain was documented in a study of T-cell memory formation after mild COVID-19. TCRdb itself ran the 5' RACE reads through MiXCR, one entry per CDR3 protein. Of 560,000 or so distinct CDR3 sequences listed, 17% are singletons. V shed 6 bases and J shed 4 bases, with 12 bases lying between them. CDR1 and CDR2 from the germline V gene are SNHLY and FYNNEI. The CDR3 sequence is 13 residues long. This receptor was identified in an adult woman who had mild COVID-19 (a few samples of this study predate the infection). Cell type and time point are not known. V is TRBV2 and J is TRBJ1-2, with a tentative D call TRBD1 (6 bases). Sequenced sample: PBMCs or a T cell subset sorted from them (not recorded which). The chain's CDR3 is CASRRGDAYGYTF. CDR3 sequence (DNA): TGTGCCAGCAGAAGGGGGGATGCCTATGGCTACACCTTC.